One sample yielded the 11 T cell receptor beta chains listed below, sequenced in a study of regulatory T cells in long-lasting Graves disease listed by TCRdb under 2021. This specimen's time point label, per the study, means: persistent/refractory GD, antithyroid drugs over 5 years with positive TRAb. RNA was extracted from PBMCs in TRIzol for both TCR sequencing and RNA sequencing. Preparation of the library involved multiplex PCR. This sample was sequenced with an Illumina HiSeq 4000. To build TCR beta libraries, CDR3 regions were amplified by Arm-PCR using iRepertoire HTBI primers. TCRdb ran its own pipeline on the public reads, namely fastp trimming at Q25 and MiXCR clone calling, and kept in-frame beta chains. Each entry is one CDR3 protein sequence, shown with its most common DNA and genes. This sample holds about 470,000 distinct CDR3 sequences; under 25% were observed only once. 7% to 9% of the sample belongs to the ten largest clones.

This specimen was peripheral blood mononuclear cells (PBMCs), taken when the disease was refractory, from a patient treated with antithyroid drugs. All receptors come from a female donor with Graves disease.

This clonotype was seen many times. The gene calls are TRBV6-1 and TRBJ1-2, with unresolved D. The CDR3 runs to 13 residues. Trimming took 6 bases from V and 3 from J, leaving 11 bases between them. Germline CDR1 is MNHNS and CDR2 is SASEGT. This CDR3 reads CASRRAKDYGYTF. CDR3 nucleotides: TGTGCCAGCAGGAGGGCGAAGGACTATGGCTACACCTTC.

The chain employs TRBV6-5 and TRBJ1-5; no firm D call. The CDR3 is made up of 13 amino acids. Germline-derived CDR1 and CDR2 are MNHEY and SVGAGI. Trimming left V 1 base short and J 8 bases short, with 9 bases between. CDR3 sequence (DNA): TGTGCCAGCAGTTACTACGCGGGGAAGCCCCAGCATTTT. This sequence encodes CASSYYAGKPQHF.

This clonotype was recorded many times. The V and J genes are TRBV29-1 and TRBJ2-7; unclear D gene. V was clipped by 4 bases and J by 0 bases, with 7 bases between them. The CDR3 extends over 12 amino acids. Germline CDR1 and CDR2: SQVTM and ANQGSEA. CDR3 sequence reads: CSVGTSSYEQYF. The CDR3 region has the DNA TGCAGCGTTGGAACCAGCTCCTACGAGCAGTACTTC.

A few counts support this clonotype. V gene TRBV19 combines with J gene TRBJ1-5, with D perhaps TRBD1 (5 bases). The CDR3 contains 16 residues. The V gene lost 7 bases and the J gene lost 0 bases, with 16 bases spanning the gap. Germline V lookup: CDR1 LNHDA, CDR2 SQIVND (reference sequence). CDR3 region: CASTFGVGDSNQPQHF. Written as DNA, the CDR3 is TGTGCCAGTACCTTTGGGGTAGGGGATAGCAATCAGCCCCAGCATTTT.

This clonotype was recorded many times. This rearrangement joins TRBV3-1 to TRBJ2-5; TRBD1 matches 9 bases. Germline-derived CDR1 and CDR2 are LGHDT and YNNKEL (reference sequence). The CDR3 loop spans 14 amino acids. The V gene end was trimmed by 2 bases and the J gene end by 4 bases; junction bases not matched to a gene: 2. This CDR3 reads CASSQTGGAETQYF. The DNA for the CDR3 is TGTGCCAGCAGCCAAACAGGGGGCGCAGAGACCCAGTACTTC.

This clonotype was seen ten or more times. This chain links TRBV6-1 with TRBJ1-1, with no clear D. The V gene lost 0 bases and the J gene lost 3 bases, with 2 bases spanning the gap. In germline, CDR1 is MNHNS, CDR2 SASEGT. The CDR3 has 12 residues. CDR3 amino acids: CASSEADTEAFF. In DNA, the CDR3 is TGTGCCAGCAGTGAAGCGGACACTGAAGCTTTCTTT.

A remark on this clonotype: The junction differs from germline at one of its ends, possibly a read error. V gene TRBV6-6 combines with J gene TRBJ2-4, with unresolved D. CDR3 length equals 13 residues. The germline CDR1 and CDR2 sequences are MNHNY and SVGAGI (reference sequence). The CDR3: CASSYSPENIRYF. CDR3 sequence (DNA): TGTGCCAGCAGTTACTCGCCGGAAAACATTCGGTACTTC.

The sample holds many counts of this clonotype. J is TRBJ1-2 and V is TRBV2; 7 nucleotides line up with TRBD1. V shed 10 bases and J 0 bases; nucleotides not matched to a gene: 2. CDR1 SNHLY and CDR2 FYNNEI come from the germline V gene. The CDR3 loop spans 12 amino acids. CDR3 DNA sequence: TGTGCCACGGGGACAGCTAACTATGGCTACACCTTC. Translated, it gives CATGTANYGYTF.

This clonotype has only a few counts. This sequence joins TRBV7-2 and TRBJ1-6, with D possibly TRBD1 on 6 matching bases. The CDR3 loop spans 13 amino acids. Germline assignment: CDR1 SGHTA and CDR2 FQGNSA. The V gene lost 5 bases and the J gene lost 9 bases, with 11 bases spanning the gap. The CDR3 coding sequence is TGTGCCAGCAGCGTAGAGGGGGTTTCACCCCTCCACTTT. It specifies CASSVEGVSPLHF.

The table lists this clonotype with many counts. Here the CDR3 reads CASSLDRVINTEAFF. Written as DNA, the CDR3 is TGCGCCAGCAGCTTGGACAGGGTGATAAACACTGAAGCTTTCTTT. V usage is TRBV5-1 and J usage is TRBJ1-1, with a weak D call TRBD1 (6 bases). The V and J ends lost 0 bases and 2 bases respectively, with 11 bases between them. CDR1 is SGHRS and CDR2 is YFSETQ in the germline V gene. CDR3 length: 15 residues.

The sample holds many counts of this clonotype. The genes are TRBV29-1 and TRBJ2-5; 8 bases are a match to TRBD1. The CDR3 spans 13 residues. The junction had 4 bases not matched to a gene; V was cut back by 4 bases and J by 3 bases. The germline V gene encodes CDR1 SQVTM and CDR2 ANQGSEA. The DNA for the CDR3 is TGCAGCGTTGCCCGGACAGGGAAAGAGACCCAGTACTTC. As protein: CSVARTGKETQYF.